This TCR beta chain was found in a study of blood T cells in healthy people across ages. Study overall: About one barcoded TCR beta cDNA was captured per two T cells. Findings and caveats of the study: Diversity was estimated from one million T cells, and these estimates were considered underestimates. Diversity of TCR beta per million T cells declined in a roughly linear way with age.

Concerning this clonotype itself: What it recognizes is unknown.

Germline loops: CDR1 SGHAT, CDR2 FQNNGV. The germline V and J ends were trimmed by 1 base and 5 bases, with 8 bases remaining between them. The CDR3 runs 13 residues. The use of a sample-barcoded 5' primer and a J-beta primer mix characterized a second PCR of roughly 7 to 12 cycles. TCRdb passed the 5' RACE reads through MiXCR, listing each CDR3 protein once. The data hold more than 1,400,000 distinct CDR3 sequences, with 35% to 45% observed a single time. The sequencing input was blood. This clonotype was sampled from a woman under 30 in good health. This sequence joins TRBV11-2 and TRBJ1-2; D is uncertain. For the CDR3, the DNA is TGTGCCAGCAGCTTAGTTCTGGGTTATGGCTACACCTTC. It is translated as CASSLVLGYGYTF.